The following is a TCR beta chain sequence with its context. Library construction for TCR beta used iRepertoire HTBI primers and Arm-PCR of CDR3 regions. One entry per CDR3 protein, called by TCRdb with MiXCR from the multiplex PCR reads. The sample lists roughly 420,000 distinct CDR3 sequences, about 16% seen once, with around 10% in the top ten. The data were taken from a study of regulatory T cells in long-lasting Graves disease. V was shortened by 5 bases and J by 0 bases, with 19 bases between the two germline ends. Germline CDR1 and CDR2: MNHEY and SVGEGT. This CDR3 contains 17 residues. Time point specified: newly diagnosed GD, antithyroid drugs for less than 3 months. Extracted PBMC RNA gave rise to the TCR library. This sample was shared with a second study, whose subject was T cells in Graves' hyperthyroidism and ophthalmopathy.

The V call is TRBV6-2 or TRBV6-3, the J call TRBJ1-1, with a possible D match to TRBD1 (6 bases). The sequence derives from a woman in her thirties with Graves disease. Sequenced material: peripheral blood mononuclear cells (PBMCs), taken at new diagnosis, from a patient treated with antithyroid drugs. The CDR3 coding sequence is TGTGCCAGCAGTACCGGGACAAGGGGGAAAATGAACACTGAAGCTTTCTTT. Residues: CASSTGTRGKMNTEAFF.